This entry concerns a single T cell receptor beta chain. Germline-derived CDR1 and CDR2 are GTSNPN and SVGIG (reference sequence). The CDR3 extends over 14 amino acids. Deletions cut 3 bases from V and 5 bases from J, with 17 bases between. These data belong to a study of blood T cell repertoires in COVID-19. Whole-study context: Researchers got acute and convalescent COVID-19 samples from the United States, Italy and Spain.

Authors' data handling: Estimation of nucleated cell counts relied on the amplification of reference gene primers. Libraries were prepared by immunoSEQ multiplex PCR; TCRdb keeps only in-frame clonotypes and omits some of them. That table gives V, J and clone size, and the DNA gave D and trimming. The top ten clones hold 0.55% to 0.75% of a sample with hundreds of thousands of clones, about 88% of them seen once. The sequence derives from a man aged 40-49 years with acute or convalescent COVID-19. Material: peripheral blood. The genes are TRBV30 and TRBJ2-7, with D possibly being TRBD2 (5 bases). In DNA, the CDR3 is TGTGCCTGGAGCGTGTTAGAGGGAATCAACGAGCAGTACTTC. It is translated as CAWSVLEGINEQYF.